What follows describes a single T cell receptor beta chain. The antigen is undetermined. CDR1 is SGHAT and CDR2 is FQNNGV in the germline V gene. This CDR3 spans 19 amino acids. Trimming cost V 4 bases and J 4 bases; bases outside gene matches: 18. These data originate in a study of cytomegalovirus exposure and HLA in healthy donors. Study-level points and caveats: Sequencing likely produced, as an artifact, a cluster of highly shared sequence variants. Cytomegalovirus status, reportedly, was diagnosed with high specificity and sensitivity by the classifier.

The PCR used 60 Vbeta and 13 Jbeta primers. Profiling relied on immunoSEQ multiplex PCR, and the TCRdb table lists in-frame clones only, not all of them. The sample holds around 75,000 clones. The rearrangement joins TRBV11-2 to TRBJ2-2; TRBD2 agrees at 7 bases. Material: PBMCs. The receptor's source is a middle-aged man in good health and CMV-seronegative. CDR3 bases: TGTGCCAGCAGCTCCCAAGGGGAGGCGGGGGAGGGTTCCACCGGGGAGCTGTTTTTT. Translation: CASSSQGEAGEGSTGELFF.